One and the same sample provided the 18 T cell receptor beta chains below, sequenced in a study of blood T cell repertoires in COVID-19. The table came from immunoSEQ multiplex PCR; TCRdb's copy has only in-frame clones and leaves some out. The table lists around 20,000 clones, about 82% of them singletons. Sequenced input: peripheral blood. The receptors derive from an elderly man with acute or convalescent COVID-19.

This clone was picked up one time. The chain employs TRBV6-5 and TRBJ1-6; D is ambiguous. V was cut by 0 bases and J by 9 bases, with 6 bases left in between. The CDR3 has 13 amino acids. Germline CDR1 reads MNHEY; CDR2 reads SVGAGI. The CDR3 loop is CASSYSRGSPLHF. CDR3 in DNA: TGTGCCAGCAGTTACTCGAGAGGTTCACCCCTCCACTTT.

V gene TRBV18 combines with J gene TRBJ1-5; the D gene is possibly TRBD1 (5 bases). Trimming took 0 bases from V and 0 from J, leaving 12 bases between them. Germline values: CDR1 KGHSH, CDR2 LQKENI. CDR3 length: 17 amino acids. CDR3 residues: CASSPPGQGYSNQPQHF. DNA for the CDR3: TGTGCCAGCTCACCACCGGGCCAGGGCTATAGCAATCAGCCCCAGCATTTT.

The V gene is TRBV3-1 (or the pseudogene TRBV3-2), the J gene TRBJ2-7; possibly TRBD1 for D (5 bases). Trimming cost V 0 bases and J 2 bases, with 8 bases left between them. CDR1 and CDR2 from the germline V gene are LGHDT and YNNKEL (reference sequence). The CDR3 is 14 amino acids. Here the CDR3 DNA reads TGTGCCAGCAGCCAAGACGCAGGGACCTACGAGCAGTACTTC. Protein sequence: CASSQDAGTYEQYF.

The chain joins TRBV2 to TRBJ2-7; TRBD2 matches 7 bases. V shed 6 bases and J 2 bases; nucleotides not matched to a gene: 4. Germline V gives CDR1 SNHLY, CDR2 FYNNEI. The CDR3 has 13 residues. The CDR3 region has the DNA TGTGCCAGCAGCATCGGACTAGCCTACGAGCAGTACTTC. The encoded protein is CASSIGLAYEQYF.

The chain carries TRBV5-1 and TRBJ2-7; perhaps TRBD1 as D (6 bases). V was trimmed by 0 bases and J by 12 bases, leaving 19 bases between them. This CDR3 spans 14 amino acids. Germline V lookup: CDR1 SGHRS, CDR2 YFSETQ. The CDR3 coding sequence is TGCGCCAGCAGCTTGGAGACAGGTGCCGCGAGTAGGTACTTC. Its protein is CASSLETGAASRYF. Drawing the rest from reference TRBV5-1 and TRBJ2-7, the complete variable domain is KAGVTQTPRYLIKTRGQQVTLSCSPISGHRSVSWYQQTPGQGLQFLFEYFSETQRNKGNFPGRFSGRQFSNSRSEMNVSTLELGDSALYLCASSLETGAASRYFGPGTRLTVT.

This chain joins TRBV27 and TRBJ1-1; D remains ambiguous. Trimming shortened V by 2 bases and J by 8 bases, and 18 bases separated the two germline ends. CDR3 length equals 15 residues. CDR1 and CDR2 from the germline V gene are MNHEY and SMNVEV (reference sequence). The CDR3 here is CASSLMGELPKEAFF. The DNA for the CDR3 is TGTGCCAGCAGTTTAATGGGAGAACTTCCGAAAGAAGCTTTCTTT.

The chain joins TRBV9 to TRBJ2-3; the D gene is possibly TRBD2 (6 bases). The germline CDR1 and CDR2 sequences are SGDLS and YYNGEE. CDR3 length: 16 residues. V dropped 0 bases and J dropped 3 bases, with 14 bases sitting between them. CDR3 region: CASSVGGRGGTDTQYF. CDR3 DNA sequence: TGTGCCAGCAGCGTAGGTGGTAGGGGAGGAACAGATACGCAGTATTTT.

The count of this clone is one. This chain uses TRBV7-2 with TRBJ2-6; D unresolved. The CDR3 loop spans 14 amino acids. Germline CDR1 is SGHTA and CDR2 is FQGNSA. V was clipped by 3 bases and J by 3 bases, with 6 bases between them. CDR3 sequence: CASSFRYGANVLTF. In DNA form, the CDR3 reads TGTGCCAGCAGCTTTAGATATGGGGCCAACGTCCTGACTTTC.

This chain uses TRBV4-3 with TRBJ1-2; D may be TRBD1 (6 bases). V was cut by 3 bases and J by 2 bases, with 7 bases left in between. Germline V gene data show CDR1 as LGHNA and CDR2 as YSLEER. The CDR3 spans 13 residues. This CDR3 reads CASSHRGNYGYTF. As DNA, the CDR3 is TGCGCCAGCAGCCACAGGGGCAACTATGGCTACACCTTC.

The CDR3 DNA is TGTGCCTGGAGTATTTACACGAACACCGGGGAGCTGTTTTTT. This translates into CAWSIYTNTGELFF. The rearrangement uses TRBV30 and TRBJ2-2; unclear D gene. Deletions cut 2 bases from V and 0 bases from J, with 7 bases between. Germline V lookup: CDR1 GTSNPN, CDR2 SVGIG (reference sequence). This CDR3 has 14 amino acids.

CDR3 bases: TGTGCCACCAGTGAGGGGACAGGGACTGGAGATACGCAGTATTTT. As protein: CATSEGTGTGDTQYF. This chain uses TRBV24-1 with TRBJ2-3, with 9 bases fitting TRBD1. Unmatched junction bases numbered 6, after V lost 4 bases and J lost 5 bases. CDR3 length equals 15 residues. The germline CDR1 and CDR2 sequences are KGHDR and SFDVKD.

The chain is built from TRBV7-2 and TRBJ1-5, with TRBD1 matching over 7 bases. The CDR3 sequence is 15 residues long. The V and J ends lost 3 bases and 4 bases, in that order; junction bases with no gene match: 6. CDR1 and CDR2 from the germline V gene are SGHTA and FQGNSA. CDR3 in amino acids: CASSFRTGLNQPQHF. The CDR3 DNA reads as TGTGCCAGCAGCTTCCGGACAGGACTTAATCAGCCCCAGCATTTT.

The chain couples TRBV7-2 to TRBJ1-5; D is perhaps TRBD1 (5 bases). The CDR3 loop spans 13 amino acids. Deletions cut 9 bases from V and 7 bases from J, with 16 bases between. Germline-derived CDR1 and CDR2 are SGHTA and FQGNSA. The CDR3 reads CARSLGGMQPQHF. The CDR3 DNA is TGTGCCAGAAGCCTGGGGGGAATGCAGCCCCAGCATTTT.

CDR3 coding DNA: TGTGCCAGCAGCGCCTGGAGGGCGGGGGACACAGATACGCAGTATTTT. Translated, it gives CASSAWRAGDTDTQYF. The chain couples TRBV9 to TRBJ2-3, with TRBD2 identical over 7 bases. The CDR3 is 16 amino acids. The germline CDR1 and CDR2 sequences are SGDLS and YYNGEE. Trimming took 3 bases from V and 2 from J; bases not matched to a gene: 9.

The chain combines TRBV19 with TRBJ1-4, with D perhaps TRBD1 (6 bases). Deletions cut 5 bases from V and 2 bases from J, with 18 bases between. Looked up from germline, CDR1 is LNHDA and CDR2 is SQIVND (reference sequence). This CDR3 contains 17 residues. The CDR3 coding sequence is TGTGCCAGTAGTCCCCAATGGGGGGGGCAGACTAATGAAAAACTGTTTTTT. Translation gives CASSPQWGGQTNEKLFF.

V and J are TRBV29-1 and TRBJ1-4; D is unresolved. This CDR3 spans 14 amino acids. V gave up 3 bases and J gave up 8 bases, with 16 bases separating them. Germline CDR1 and CDR2: SQVTM and ANQGSEA. CDR3 region: CSVEVGPLGEKLFF. The CDR3 region has the DNA TGCAGCGTTGAGGTCGGCCCCCTGGGCGAAAAACTGTTTTTT.

This clone appeared once. This chain connects TRBV27 to TRBJ2-1; no clear D. V was trimmed by 5 bases and J by 0 bases, leaving 8 bases between them. The CDR3 is 14 amino acids. The germline gives CDR1 MNHEY, CDR2 SMNVEV (reference sequence). The CDR3 sequence is CASSQFSSYNEQFF. The DNA of the CDR3 is TGTGCCAGCAGTCAATTCAGCTCCTACAATGAGCAGTTCTTC.

This clone has more than one count but fewer than ten. The chain couples TRBV25-1 to TRBJ2-7, with D possibly TRBD2 on 6 matching bases. CDR3 size: 12 residues. The germline V gene encodes CDR1 MGHDK and CDR2 SYGVNS. V lost 5 bases and J 4 bases, leaving 9 bases between the germline ends. The CDR3 coding sequence is TGTGCCAGCAGTCCCGGGAGTTACGAGCAGTACTTC. Protein: CASSPGSYEQYF.